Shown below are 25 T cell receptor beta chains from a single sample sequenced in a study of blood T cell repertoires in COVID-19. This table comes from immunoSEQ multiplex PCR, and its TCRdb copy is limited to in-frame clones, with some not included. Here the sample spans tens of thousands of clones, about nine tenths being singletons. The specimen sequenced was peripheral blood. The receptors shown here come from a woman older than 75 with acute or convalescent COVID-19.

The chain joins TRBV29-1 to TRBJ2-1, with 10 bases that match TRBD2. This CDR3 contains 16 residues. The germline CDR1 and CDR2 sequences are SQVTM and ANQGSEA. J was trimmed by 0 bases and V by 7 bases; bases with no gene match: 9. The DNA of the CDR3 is TGCAGCGGCTCCGGGACTAGCGAGAGCTCCTACAATGAGCAGTTCTTC. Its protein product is CSGSGTSESSYNEQFF.

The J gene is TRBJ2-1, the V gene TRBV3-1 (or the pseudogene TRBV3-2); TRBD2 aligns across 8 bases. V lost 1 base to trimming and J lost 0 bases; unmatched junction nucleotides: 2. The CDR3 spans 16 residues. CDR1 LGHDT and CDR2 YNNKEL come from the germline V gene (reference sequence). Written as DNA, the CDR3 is TGTGCCAGCAGCCAAGGCAGCGGGAGCTCCTACAATGAGCAGTTCTTC. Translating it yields CASSQGSGSSYNEQFF.

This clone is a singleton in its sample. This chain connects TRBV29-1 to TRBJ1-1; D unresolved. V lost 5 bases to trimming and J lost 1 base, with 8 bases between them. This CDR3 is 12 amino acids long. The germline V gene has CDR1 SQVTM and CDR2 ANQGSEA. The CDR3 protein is CSVKSGNTEAFF. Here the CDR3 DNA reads TGCAGCGTTAAGTCGGGGAACACTGAAGCTTTCTTT.

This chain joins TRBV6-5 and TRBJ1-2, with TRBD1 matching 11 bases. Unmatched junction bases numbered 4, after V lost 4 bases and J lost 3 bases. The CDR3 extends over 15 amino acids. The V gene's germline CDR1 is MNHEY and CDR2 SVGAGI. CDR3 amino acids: CASSWRDRGYYGYTF. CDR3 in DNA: TGTGCCAGCAGTTGGCGGGACAGGGGGTACTATGGCTACACCTTC.

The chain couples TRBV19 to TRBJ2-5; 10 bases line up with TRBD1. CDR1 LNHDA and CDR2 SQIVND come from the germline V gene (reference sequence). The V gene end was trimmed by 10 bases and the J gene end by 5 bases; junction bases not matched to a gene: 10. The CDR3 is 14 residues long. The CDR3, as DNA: TGTGCCACCAGTAGGGGACAGGGGATGGAGACCCAGTACTTC. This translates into CATSRGQGMETQYF.

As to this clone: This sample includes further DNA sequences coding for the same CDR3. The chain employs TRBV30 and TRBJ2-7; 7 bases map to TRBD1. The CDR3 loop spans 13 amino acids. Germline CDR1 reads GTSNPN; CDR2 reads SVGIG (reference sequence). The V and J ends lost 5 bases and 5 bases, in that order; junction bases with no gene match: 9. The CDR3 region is CAWSSDRAHEQYF. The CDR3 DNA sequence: TGTGCCTGGTCCTCTGACAGGGCCCACGAGCAGTACTTC.

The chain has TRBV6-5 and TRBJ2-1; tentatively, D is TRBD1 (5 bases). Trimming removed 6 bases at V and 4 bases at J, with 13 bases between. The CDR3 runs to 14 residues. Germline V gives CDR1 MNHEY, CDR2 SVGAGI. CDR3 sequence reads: CASRYEAGYNEQFF. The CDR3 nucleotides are TGTGCCAGCAGGTATGAGGCAGGGTACAATGAGCAGTTCTTC.

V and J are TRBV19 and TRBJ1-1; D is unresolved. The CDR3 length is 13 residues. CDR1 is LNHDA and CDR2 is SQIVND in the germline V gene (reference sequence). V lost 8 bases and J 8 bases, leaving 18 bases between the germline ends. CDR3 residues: CASAGVRAGEAFF. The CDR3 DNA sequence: TGTGCCAGTGCCGGGGTTAGGGCAGGAGAAGCTTTCTTT.

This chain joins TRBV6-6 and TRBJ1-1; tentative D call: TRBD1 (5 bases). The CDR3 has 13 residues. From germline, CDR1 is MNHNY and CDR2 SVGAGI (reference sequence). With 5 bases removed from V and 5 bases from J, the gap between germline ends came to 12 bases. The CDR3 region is CASSPGTQTEAFF. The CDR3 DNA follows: TGTGCCAGCAGTCCTGGGACTCAGACTGAAGCTTTCTTT.

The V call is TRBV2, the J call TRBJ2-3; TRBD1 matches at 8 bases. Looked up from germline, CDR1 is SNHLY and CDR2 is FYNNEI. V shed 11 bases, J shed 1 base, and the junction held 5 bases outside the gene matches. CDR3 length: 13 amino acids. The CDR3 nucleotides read TGTGCCTGCCTGACAGGGGGCACAGATACGCAGTATTTT. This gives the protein CACLTGGTDTQYF.

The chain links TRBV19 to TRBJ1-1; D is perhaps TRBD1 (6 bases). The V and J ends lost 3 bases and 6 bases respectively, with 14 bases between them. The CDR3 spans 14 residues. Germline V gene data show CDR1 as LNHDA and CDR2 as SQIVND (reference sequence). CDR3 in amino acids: CASSITRGLAEAFF. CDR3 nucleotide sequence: TGTGCCAGTAGTATTACCAGGGGCCTTGCTGAAGCTTTCTTT. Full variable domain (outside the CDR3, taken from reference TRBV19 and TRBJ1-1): DGGITQSPKYLFRKEGQNVTLSCEQNLNHDAMYWYRQDPGQGLRLIYYSQIVNDFQKGDIAEGYSVSREKKESFPLTVTSAQKNPTAFYLCASSITRGLAEAFFGQGTRLTVV.

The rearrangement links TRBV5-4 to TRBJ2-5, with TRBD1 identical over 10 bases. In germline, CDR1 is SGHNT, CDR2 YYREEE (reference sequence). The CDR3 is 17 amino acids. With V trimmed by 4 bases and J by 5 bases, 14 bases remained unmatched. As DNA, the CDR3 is TGTGCCAGCAGCAAAGGTGGCGGGACAGGGGTTGGGGAGACCCAGTACTTC. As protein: CASSKGGGTGVGETQYF.

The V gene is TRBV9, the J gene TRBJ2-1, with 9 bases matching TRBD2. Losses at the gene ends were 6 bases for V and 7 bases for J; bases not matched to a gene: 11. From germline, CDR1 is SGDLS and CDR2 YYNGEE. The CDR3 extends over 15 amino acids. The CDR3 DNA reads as TGTGCCAGCAATACCGGGACTAGCCTTGGAAATGAGCAGTTCTTC. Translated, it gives CASNTGTSLGNEQFF.

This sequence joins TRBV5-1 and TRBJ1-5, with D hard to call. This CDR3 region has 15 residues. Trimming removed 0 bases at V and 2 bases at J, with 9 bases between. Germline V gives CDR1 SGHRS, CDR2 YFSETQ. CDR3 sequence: CASSLGSSGNQPQHF. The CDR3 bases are TGCGCCAGCAGCTTGGGGAGCTCGGGCAATCAGCCCCAGCATTTT.

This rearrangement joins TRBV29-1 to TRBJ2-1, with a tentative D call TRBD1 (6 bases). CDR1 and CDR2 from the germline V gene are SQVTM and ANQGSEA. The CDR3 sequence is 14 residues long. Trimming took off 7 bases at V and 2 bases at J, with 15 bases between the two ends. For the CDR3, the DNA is TGCAGCGCAACCCCGACAGGTGCCTACAATGAGCAGTTCTTC. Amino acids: CSATPTGAYNEQFF.

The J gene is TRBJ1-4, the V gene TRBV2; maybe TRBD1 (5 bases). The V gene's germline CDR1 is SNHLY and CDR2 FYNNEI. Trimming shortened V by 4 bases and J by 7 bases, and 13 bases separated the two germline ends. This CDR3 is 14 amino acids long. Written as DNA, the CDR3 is TGTGCCAGCAGTGCCCCAGCAGGGCCTGAAAAACTGTTTTTT. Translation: CASSAPAGPEKLFF.

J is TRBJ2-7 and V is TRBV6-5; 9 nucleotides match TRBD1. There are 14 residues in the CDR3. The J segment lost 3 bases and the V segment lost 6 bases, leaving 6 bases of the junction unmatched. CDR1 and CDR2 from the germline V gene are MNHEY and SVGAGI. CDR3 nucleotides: TGTGCCAGCAGCTACAGGGGACAGGGCTACGAGCAGTACTTC. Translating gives CASSYRGQGYEQYF.

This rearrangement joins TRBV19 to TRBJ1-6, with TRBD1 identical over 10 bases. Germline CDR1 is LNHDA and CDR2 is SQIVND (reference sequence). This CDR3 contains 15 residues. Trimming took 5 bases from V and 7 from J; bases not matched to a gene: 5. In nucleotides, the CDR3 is TGTGCCAGTAGTGTCCGGACAGGGGGGAATTCACCCCTCCACTTT. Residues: CASSVRTGGNSPLHF.

The CDR3 coding sequence is TGTGCCAGCAGCGCTCAGGGGGATACGCAGTATTTT. It translates to CASSAQGDTQYF. The chain employs TRBV7-9 and TRBJ2-3; D might be TRBD1 (6 bases). Germline assignment: CDR1 SEHNR and CDR2 FQNEAQ (reference sequence). Trimming left V 5 bases short and J 6 bases short, with 9 bases between. This CDR3 region has 12 residues. The full variable domain, its missing parts supplied by reference TRBV7-9 and TRBJ2-3, is DTGVSQNPRHKITKRGQNVTFRCDPISEHNRLYWYRQTLGQGPEFLTYFQNEAQLEKSRLLSDRFSAERPKGSFSTLEIQRTEQGDSAMYLCASSAQGDTQYFGPGTRLTVL.

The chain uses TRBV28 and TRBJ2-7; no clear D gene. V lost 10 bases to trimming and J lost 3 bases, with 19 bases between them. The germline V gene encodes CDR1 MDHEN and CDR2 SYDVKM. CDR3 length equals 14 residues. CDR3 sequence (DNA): TGTGCCACCCTTAGGAGAAACCTGCTCTACGAGCAGTACTTC. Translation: CATLRRNLLYEQYF.

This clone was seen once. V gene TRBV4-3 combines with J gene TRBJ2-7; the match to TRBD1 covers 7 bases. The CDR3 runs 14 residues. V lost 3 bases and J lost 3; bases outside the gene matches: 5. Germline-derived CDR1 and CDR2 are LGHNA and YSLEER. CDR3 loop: CASSHNTGDYEQYF. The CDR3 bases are TGCGCCAGCAGCCATAACACAGGGGACTACGAGCAGTACTTC.

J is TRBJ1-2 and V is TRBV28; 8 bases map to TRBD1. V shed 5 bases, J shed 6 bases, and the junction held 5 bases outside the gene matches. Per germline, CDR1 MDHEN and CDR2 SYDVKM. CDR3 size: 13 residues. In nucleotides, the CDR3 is TGTGCCAGCAGTCTGGACAGGGTGCATGGCTACACCTTC. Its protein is CASSLDRVHGYTF.

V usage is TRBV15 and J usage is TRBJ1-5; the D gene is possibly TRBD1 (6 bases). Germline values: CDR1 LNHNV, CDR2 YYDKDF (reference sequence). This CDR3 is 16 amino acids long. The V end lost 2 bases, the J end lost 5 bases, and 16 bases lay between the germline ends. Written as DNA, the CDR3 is TGTGCCACCAGCAGAAGGCGAGGACAGAGTGATCAGCCCCAGCATTTT. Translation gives CATSRRRGQSDQPQHF.

This CDR3 is CASSQRGGANVLTF. Written as DNA, the CDR3 is TGTGCCAGCAGCCAACGCGGCGGGGCCAACGTCCTGACTTTC. The chain has TRBV3-1 (or the pseudogene TRBV3-2) and TRBJ2-6, with D hard to call. The germline V gene encodes CDR1 LGHDT and CDR2 YNNKEL (reference sequence). This CDR3 is 14 amino acids long. The V gene lost 2 bases and the J gene lost 4 bases, with 6 bases spanning the gap.

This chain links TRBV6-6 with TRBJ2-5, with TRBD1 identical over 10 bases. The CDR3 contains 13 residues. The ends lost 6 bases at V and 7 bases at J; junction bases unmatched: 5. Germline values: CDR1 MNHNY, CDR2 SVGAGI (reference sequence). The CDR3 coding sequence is TGTGCCAGCAGCACCGGGACAGGGGCGACCCAGTACTTC. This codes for CASSTGTGATQYF.